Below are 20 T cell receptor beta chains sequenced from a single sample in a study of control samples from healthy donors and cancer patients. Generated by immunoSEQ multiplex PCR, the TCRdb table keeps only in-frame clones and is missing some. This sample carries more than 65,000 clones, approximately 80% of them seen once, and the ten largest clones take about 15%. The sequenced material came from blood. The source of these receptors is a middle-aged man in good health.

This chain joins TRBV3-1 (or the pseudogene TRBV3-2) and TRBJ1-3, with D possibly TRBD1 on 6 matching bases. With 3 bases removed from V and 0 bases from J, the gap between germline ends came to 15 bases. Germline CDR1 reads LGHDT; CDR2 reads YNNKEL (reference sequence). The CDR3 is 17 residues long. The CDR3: CASSQSLDRASGNTIYF. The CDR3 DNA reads TGTGCCAGCAGCCAGAGCCTGGACAGAGCCTCTGGAAACACCATATATTTT.

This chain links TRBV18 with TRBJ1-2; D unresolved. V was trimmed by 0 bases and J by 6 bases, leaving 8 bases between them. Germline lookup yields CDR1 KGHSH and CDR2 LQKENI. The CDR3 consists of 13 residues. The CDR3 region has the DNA TGTGCCAGCTCACCACCGGGTACCAATGGCTACACCTTC. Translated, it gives CASSPPGTNGYTF.

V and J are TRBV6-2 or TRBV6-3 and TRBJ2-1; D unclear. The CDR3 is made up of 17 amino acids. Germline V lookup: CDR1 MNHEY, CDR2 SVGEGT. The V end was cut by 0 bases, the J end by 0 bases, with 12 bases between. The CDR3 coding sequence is TGTGCCAGCAGTTACTCGATGATTAGTGCCTCCTACAATGAGCAGTTCTTC. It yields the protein CASSYSMISASYNEQFF.

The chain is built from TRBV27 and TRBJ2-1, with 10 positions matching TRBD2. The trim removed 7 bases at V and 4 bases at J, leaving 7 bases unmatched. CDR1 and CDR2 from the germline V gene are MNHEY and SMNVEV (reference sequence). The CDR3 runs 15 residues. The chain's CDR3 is CASTTTSGAYNEQFF. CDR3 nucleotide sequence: TGTGCCAGCACTACAACTAGCGGGGCTTACAATGAGCAGTTCTTC.

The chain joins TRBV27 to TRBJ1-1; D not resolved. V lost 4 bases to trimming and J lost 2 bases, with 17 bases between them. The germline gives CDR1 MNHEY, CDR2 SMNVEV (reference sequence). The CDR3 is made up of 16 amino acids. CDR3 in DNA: TGTGCCAGCAGTTCGGAGCCCGGGAGACAAAACACTGAAGCTTTCTTT. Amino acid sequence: CASSSEPGRQNTEAFF.

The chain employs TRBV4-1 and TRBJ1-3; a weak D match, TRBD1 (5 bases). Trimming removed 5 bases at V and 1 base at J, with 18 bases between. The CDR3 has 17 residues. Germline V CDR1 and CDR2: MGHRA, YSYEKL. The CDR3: CASSGRDYRLSGNTIYF. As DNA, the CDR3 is TGCGCCAGCAGCGGACGGGACTACAGGCTATCTGGAAACACCATATATTTT.

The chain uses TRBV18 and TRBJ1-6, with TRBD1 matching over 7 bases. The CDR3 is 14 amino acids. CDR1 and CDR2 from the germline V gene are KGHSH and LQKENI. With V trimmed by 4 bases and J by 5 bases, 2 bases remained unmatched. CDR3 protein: CASSLGTDNSPLHF. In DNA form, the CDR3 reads TGTGCCAGCTCACTCGGGACAGATAATTCACCCCTCCACTTT. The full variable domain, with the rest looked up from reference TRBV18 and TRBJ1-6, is NAGVMQNPRHLVRRRGQEARLRCSPMKGHSHVYWYRQLPEEGLKFMVYLQKENIIDESGMPKERFSAEFPKEGPSILRIQQVVRGDSAAYFCASSLGTDNSPLHFGNGTRLTVT.

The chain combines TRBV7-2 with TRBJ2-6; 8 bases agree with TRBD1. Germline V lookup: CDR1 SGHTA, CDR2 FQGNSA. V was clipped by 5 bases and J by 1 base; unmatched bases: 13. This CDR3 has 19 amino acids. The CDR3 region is CASSPVGQGGLSGANVLTF. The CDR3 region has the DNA TGTGCCAGCAGCCCCGTCGGACAGGGAGGCCTATCTGGGGCCAACGTCCTGACTTTC.

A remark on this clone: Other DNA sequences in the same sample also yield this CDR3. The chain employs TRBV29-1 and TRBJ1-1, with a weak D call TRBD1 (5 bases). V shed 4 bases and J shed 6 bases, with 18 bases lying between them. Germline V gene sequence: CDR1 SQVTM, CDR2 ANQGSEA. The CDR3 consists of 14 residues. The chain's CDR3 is CSVGVVGGFAEAFF. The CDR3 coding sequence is TGCAGCGTTGGGGTGGTGGGGGGGTTCGCTGAAGCTTTCTTT.

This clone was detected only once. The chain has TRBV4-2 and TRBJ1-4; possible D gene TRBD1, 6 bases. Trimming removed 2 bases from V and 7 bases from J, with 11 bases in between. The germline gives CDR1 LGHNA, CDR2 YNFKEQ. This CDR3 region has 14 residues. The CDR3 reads CASSQTGLGEKLFF. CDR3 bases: TGTGCCAGCAGCCAAACAGGGCTGGGTGAAAAACTGTTTTTT.

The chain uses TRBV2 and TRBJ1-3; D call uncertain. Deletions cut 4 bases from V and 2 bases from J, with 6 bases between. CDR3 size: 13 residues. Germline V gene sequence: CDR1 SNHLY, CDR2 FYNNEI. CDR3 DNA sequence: TGTGCCAGCAGTGGTCAGGCTGGAAACACCATATATTTT. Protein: CASSGQAGNTIYF.

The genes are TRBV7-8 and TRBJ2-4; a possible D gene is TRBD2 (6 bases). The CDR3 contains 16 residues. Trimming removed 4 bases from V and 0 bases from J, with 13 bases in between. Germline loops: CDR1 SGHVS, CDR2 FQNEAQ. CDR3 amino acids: CASSSMGGVAKNIQYF. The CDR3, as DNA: TGTGCCAGCAGCTCCATGGGCGGGGTAGCCAAAAACATTCAGTACTTC.

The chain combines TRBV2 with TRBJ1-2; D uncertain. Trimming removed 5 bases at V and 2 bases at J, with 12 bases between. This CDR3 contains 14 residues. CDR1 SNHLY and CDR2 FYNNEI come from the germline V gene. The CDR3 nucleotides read TGTGCCAGCAGTTACCCAGTGGGGAACTATGGCTACACCTTC. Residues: CASSYPVGNYGYTF.

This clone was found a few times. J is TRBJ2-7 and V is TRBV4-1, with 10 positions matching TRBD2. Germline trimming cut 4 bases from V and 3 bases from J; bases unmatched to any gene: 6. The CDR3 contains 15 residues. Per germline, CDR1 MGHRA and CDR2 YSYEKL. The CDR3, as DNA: TGCGCCAGCAGCCCCCAACCTAGCGGGAGCTACGAGCAGTACTTC. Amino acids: CASSPQPSGSYEQYF.

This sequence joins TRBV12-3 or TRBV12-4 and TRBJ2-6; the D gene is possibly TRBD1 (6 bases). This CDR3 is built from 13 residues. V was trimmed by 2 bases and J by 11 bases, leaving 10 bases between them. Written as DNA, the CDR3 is TGTGCCAGCAGTTTATCAGGGGACCACGTCCTGACTTTC. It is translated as CASSLSGDHVLTF.

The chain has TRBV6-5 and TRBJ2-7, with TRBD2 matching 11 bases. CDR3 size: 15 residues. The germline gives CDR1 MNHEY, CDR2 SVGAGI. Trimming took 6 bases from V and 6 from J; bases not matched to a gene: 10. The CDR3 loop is CASRIDLAGGGEQYF. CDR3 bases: TGTGCCAGCAGGATTGATCTAGCGGGAGGTGGCGAGCAGTACTTC.

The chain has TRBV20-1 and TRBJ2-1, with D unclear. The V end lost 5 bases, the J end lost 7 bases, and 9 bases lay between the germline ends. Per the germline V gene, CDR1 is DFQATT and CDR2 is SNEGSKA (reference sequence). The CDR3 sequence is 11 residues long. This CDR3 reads CSADKRNEQFF. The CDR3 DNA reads TGCAGTGCTGATAAAAGGAATGAGCAGTTCTTC.

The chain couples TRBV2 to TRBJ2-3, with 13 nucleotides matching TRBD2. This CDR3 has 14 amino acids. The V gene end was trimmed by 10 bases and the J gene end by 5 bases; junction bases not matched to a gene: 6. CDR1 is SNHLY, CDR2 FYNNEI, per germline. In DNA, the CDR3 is TGTGCCACCCAGGGACTAGCGGGACGAGATACGCAGTATTTT. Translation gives CATQGLAGRDTQYF.

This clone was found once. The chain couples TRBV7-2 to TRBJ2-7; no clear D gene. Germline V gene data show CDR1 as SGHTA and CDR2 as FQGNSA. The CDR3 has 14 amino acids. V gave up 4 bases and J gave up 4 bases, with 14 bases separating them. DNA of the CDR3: TGTGCCAGCAGCTCCATGATAGGACCTTACGAGCAGTACTTC. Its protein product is CASSSMIGPYEQYF.

This chain's CDR3 is CASSRTGGSNQPQHF. The DNA for the CDR3 is TGTGCCAGCTCACGGACAGGCGGTAGCAATCAGCCCCAGCATTTT. The chain carries TRBV18 and TRBJ1-5, with 7 bases identical to TRBD1. The length of the CDR3 is 15 residues. V shed 4 bases and J 0 bases; nucleotides not matched to a gene: 3. Looked up from germline, CDR1 is KGHSH and CDR2 is LQKENI.